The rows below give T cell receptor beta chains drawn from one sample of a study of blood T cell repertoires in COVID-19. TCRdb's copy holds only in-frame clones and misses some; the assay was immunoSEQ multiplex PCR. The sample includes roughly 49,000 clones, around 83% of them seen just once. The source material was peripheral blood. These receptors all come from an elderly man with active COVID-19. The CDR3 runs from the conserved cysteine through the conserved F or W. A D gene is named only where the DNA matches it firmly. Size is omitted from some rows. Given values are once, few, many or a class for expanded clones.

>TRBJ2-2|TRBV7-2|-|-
CASSSDGGAGELFF
TGTGCCAGCAGCTCCGACGGGGGTGCCGGGGAGCTGTTTTTT
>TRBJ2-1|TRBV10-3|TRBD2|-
CAISEPGLADYPSSYNEQFF
TGTGCCATCAGTGAGCCAGGACTAGCGGACTATCCTAGCTCCTACAATGAGCAGTTCTTC
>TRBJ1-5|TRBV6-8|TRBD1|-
CASKVGRGPERRNQPQHF
TGTGCCTCGAAGGTGGGCAGGGGGCCGGAGAGGAGGAATCAGCCCCAGCATTTT
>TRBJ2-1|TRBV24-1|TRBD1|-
CATSDSYDRGGNEQFF
TGTGCCACCAGTGATTCCTATGACAGGGGGGGGAATGAGCAGTTCTTC
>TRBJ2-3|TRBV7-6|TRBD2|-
CASSLRTSGRGHTATDTQYF
TGTGCCAGCAGCTTACGGACTAGCGGGAGGGGACACACGGCCACAGATACGCAGTATTTT
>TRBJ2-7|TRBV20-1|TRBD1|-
CSASSLTTGGGYEQYF
TGCAGTGCTAGTTCCCTTACGACAGGGGGAGGTTACGAGCAGTACTTC
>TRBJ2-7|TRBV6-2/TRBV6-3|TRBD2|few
CASSRIARFRTSGGTYEQYF
TGTGCCAGCAGCCGCATCGCGAGGTTCAGGACTAGCGGGGGGACCTACGAGCAGTACTTC
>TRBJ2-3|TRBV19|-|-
CASSGDIIRSTDTQYF
TGTGCCAGTAGTGGCGACATAATTCGGAGCACAGATACGCAGTATTTT
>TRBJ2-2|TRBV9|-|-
CASTPGATNTGELFF
TGTGCCAGCACCCCAGGCGCTACGAACACCGGGGAGCTGTTTTTT
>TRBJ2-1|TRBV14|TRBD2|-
CASSQEGGLAGERATNNEQFF
TGTGCCAGCAGCCAAGAGGGGGGACTAGCGGGAGAAAGGGCAACAAACAATGAGCAGTTCTTC
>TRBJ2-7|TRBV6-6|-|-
CASSPSVLVGKTGGCEQYF
TGTGCCAGCAGTCCGAGCGTACTAGTGGGGAAAACTGGGGGCTGCGAGCAGTACTTC
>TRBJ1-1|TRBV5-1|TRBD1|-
CASHRDGTGGTEAFF
TGCGCCAGCCATCGGGATGGAACAGGGGGCACTGAAGCTTTCTTT
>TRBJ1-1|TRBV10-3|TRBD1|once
CAISEDRGLRAEAFF
TGTGCCATCAGTGAGGACAGGGGGCTAAGGGCTGAAGCTTTCTTT
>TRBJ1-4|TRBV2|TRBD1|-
CASSGQGQVGKLFF
TGTGCCAGCAGTGGACAGGGCCAGGTTGGAAAACTGTTTTTT
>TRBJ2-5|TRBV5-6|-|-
CASSLVEETQYF
TGTGCCAGCAGCTTGGTAGAGGAGACCCAGTACTTC
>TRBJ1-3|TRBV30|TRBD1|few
CAWSGGQGEGNTIYF
TGTGCCTGGAGCGGGGGACAGGGAGAAGGAAACACCATATATTTT
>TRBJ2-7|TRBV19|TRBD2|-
CASSLAGVYEQYF
TGTGCCAGTAGCCTAGCGGGAGTTTACGAGCAGTACTTC
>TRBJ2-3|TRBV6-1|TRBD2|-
CASSGTSGGWRTDTQYF
TGTGCCAGCAGTGGAACTAGCGGGGGATGGCGCACAGATACGCAGTATTTT
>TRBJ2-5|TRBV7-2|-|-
CASTPGLVETQYF
TGTGCCAGCACCCCGGGGTTGGTGGAGACCCAGTACTTC
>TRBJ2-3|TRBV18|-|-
CASSRGTPSPDTQYF
TGTGCCAGCTCACGCGGGACCCCGTCTCCAGATACGCAGTATTTT
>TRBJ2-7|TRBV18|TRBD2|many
CASSSAGGDYEQYF
TGTGCCAGCTCATCAGCGGGAGGGGACTACGAGCAGTACTTC
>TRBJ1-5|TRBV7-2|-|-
CASSLHRVNQPQHF
TGTGCCAGCAGCTTACACAGGGTCAATCAGCCCCAGCATTTT
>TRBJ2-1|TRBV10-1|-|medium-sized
CASSEAGSDYNEQFF
TGCGCCAGCAGTGAGGCCGGTTCCGACTACAATGAGCAGTTCTTC
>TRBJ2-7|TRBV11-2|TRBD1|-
CASSPPGQGSYEQYF
TGTGCCAGCAGCCCACCGGGACAGGGTTCCTACGAGCAGTACTTC
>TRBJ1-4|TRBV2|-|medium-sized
CASSEALSGTQPEKLFF
TGTGCCAGCAGTGAAGCGCTTTCCGGGACACAGCCCGAAAAACTGTTTTTT
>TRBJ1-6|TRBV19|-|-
CASKSAGAAPLHF
TGTGCCAGTAAATCGGCGGGGGCGGCACCCCTCCACTTT
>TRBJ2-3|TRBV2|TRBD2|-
CASSSLAGDTDTQYF
TGTGCCAGCAGCTCACTAGCGGGAGACACAGATACGCAGTATTTT
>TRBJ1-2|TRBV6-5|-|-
CASSSGGGEEYGYTF
TGTGCCAGCAGCTCCGGTGGAGGGGAAGAGTATGGCTACACCTTC
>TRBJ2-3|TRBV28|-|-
CASSLSGSVGTDTQYF
TGTGCCAGCAGTTTGAGCGGTAGCGTGGGCACAGATACGCAGTATTTT
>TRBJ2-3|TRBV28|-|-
CASSSHLQDTQYF
TGTGCCAGCAGTTCTCACCTTCAGGATACGCAGTATTTT
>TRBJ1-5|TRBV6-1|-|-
CASSERAGYNQPQHF
TGTGCCAGCAGTGAAAGGGCAGGGTACAATCAGCCCCAGCATTTT
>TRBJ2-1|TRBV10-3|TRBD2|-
CAITPDSGKDEQFF
TGTGCCATCACCCCTGACAGCGGGAAGGATGAGCAGTTCTTC
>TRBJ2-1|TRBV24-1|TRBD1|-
CATSAPPGTDNNNEQFF
TGTGCCACCAGTGCTCCTCCCGGGACAGACAACAACAATGAGCAGTTCTTC
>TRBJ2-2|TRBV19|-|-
CASSIDRVQPNTGELFF
TGTGCCAGTAGTATAGATCGAGTACAGCCGAACACCGGGGAGCTGTTTTTT
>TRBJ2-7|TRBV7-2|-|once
CASSSRGAYEQYF
TGTGCCAGCAGCTCCAGGGGGGCCTACGAGCAGTACTTC
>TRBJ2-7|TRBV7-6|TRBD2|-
CASSSGLAGRGYEQYF
TGTGCCAGCAGCTCTGGACTAGCGGGAAGGGGGTACGAGCAGTACTTC
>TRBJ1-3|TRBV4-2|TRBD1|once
CASSQAGQGLSGNTIYF
TGTGCCAGCAGCCAAGCTGGACAGGGACTCTCTGGAAACACCATATATTTT
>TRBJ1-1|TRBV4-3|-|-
CASSQDTGRGNTEAFF
TGCGCCAGCAGCCAAGATACAGGGCGAGGGAACACTGAAGCTTTCTTT
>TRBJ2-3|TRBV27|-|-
CASSLSRLASDTQYF
TGTGCCAGCAGTTTATCCCGGCTAGCCTCAGATACGCAGTATTTT
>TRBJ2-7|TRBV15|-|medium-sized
CATRREGTNEQYF
TGTGCCACCAGGAGAGAAGGGACAAACGAGCAGTACTTC
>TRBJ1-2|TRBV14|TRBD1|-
CASSRVGQEAYGYTF
TGTGCCAGCAGCCGGGTAGGACAGGAGGCCTATGGCTACACCTTC
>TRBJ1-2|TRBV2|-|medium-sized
CASSRQINYGYTF
TGTGCCAGCAGTAGACAGATAAACTATGGCTACACCTTC
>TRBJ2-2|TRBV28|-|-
CASSWTVTGELFF
TGTGCCAGCAGTTGGACAGTCACCGGGGAGCTGTTTTTT
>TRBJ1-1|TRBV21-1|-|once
CASSKALIGQGEKAFF
TGTGCCAGCAGCAAAGCCCTAATCGGACAGGGGGAGAAAGCTTTCTTT
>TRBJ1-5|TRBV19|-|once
CASSKAVSNQPQHF
TGTGCCAGTAGTAAAGCTGTTAGCAATCAGCCCCAGCATTTT
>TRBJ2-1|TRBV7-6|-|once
CASSLESAGSSYNEQFF
TGTGCCAGCAGCTTAGAATCGGCGGGGAGCTCCTACAATGAGCAGTTCTTC
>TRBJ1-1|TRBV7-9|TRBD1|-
CASSRTSGQGMANTEAFF
TGTGCCAGCAGCCGGACGTCGGGACAGGGAATGGCGAACACTGAAGCTTTCTTT
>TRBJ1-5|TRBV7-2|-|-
CASSEDTYQPQHF
TGTGCCAGCAGCGAGGACACATATCAGCCCCAGCATTTT